The 15 T cell receptor beta chains reported below all come from one sample, sequenced in a study of cytomegalovirus exposure and HLA in healthy donors. Profiling relied on immunoSEQ multiplex PCR, and the TCRdb table lists in-frame clones only, not all of them. The repertoire consists of roughly 300,000 clones, with 80% to 90% occurring once and the leading ten covering about 0.8%. The specimen was PBMCs. The source of these receptors is a young woman in good health and CMV-seronegative.

The gene calls are TRBV11-2 and TRBJ2-1; 13 bases are shared with TRBD2. Germline loops: CDR1 SGHAT, CDR2 FQNNGV. The CDR3 consists of 14 residues. After removal of 5 bases from V and 10 bases from J, the junction contained 5 bases not matched to a gene. The CDR3 coding sequence is TGTGCCAGCAGCCCGGGACTAGCGGGGAACGAGCAGTTCTTC. Encoded protein: CASSPGLAGNEQFF.

The CDR3 protein is CASKRGISNYGYTF. In DNA, the CDR3 is TGTGCCAGCAAAAGGGGGATCTCCAACTATGGCTACACCTTC. The rearrangement joins TRBV6-5 to TRBJ1-2, with a tentative D call TRBD1 (6 bases). CDR1 and CDR2 (germline): MNHEY, SVGAGI. This CDR3 has 14 amino acids. V lost 7 bases and J lost 2, with 14 bases in between.

The rearrangement links TRBV18 to TRBJ1-4; perhaps TRBD1 as D (6 bases). CDR1 and CDR2 from the germline V gene are KGHSH and LQKENI. The CDR3 contains 14 residues. Trimming removed 3 bases from V and 6 bases from J, with 11 bases in between. The CDR3 spells CASSPGTSDEKLFF. The CDR3 bases are TGTGCCAGCTCACCTGGGACATCAGATGAAAAACTGTTTTTT.

This sequence joins TRBV7-9 and TRBJ1-5; no definite D call. CDR3 size: 13 residues. Deletions cut 3 bases from V and 0 bases from J, with 3 bases between. Germline CDR1 and CDR2: SEHNR and FQNEAQ (reference sequence). The CDR3 region has the DNA TGTGCCAGCAGCTTTAATAGCAATCAGCCCCAGCATTTT. Translated: CASSFNSNQPQHF.

The chain combines TRBV6-5 with TRBJ1-5, with D perhaps TRBD1 (5 bases). V lost 4 bases and J lost 7, with 14 bases in between. This CDR3 contains 14 residues. Germline CDR1 MNHEY, CDR2 SVGAGI. CDR3 region: CASSSGQVRQPQHF. The CDR3, as DNA: TGTGCCAGCAGTTCAGGACAAGTCCGGCAGCCCCAGCATTTT.

This clone was seen only once. V and J are TRBV4-2 and TRBJ2-7, with no clear D. V was shortened by 0 bases and J by 2 bases, with 8 bases between the two germline ends. Germline CDR1 is LGHNA and CDR2 is YNFKEQ. The CDR3 spans 14 residues. CDR3 region: CASSQERSAYEQYF. The CDR3 coding sequence is TGTGCCAGCAGCCAAGAACGTTCGGCCTACGAGCAGTACTTC.

The chain uses TRBV13 and TRBJ1-4, with D hard to call. V lost 5 bases and J 10 bases, leaving 26 bases between the germline ends. The CDR3 loop spans 17 amino acids. The germline V gene has CDR1 PRHDT and CDR2 FYEKMQ (reference sequence). As DNA, the CDR3 is TGTGCCAGCAGCGGGAGAAGGGCTGGGCAGATCGTTGGAAAACTGTTTTTT. It yields the protein CASSGRRAGQIVGKLFF.

The CDR3 DNA follows: TGTGCCAGCAGGGGACTAGCGGGAGGTGAGCAGTTCTTC. This codes for CASRGLAGGEQFF. The chain carries TRBV6-6 and TRBJ2-1, with 15 positions matching TRBD2. The V gene end was trimmed by 6 bases and the J gene end by 9 bases; junction bases not matched to a gene: 0. The germline V gene encodes CDR1 MNHNY and CDR2 SVGAGI (reference sequence). The CDR3 sequence is 13 residues long.

This chain links TRBV5-1 with TRBJ2-1; 12 bases match TRBD2. Trimming at V came to 2 bases and at J to 10 bases, leaving 7 bases not matched to a gene. The CDR3 consists of 15 residues. Germline V gene sequence: CDR1 SGHRS, CDR2 YFSETQ. The CDR3 DNA reads TGCGCCAGCAGCTTCGGCCTAGCGGGAGGGGAAGAGCAGTTCTTC. Its translation: CASSFGLAGGEEQFF.

The chain is built from TRBV6-1 and TRBJ2-7; 11 bases are a match to TRBD2. With 0 bases clipped from V and 6 bases from J, the junction kept 1 base outside the gene matches. CDR3 size: 14 residues. In germline, CDR1 is MNHNS, CDR2 SASEGT. The CDR3 reads CASSEASGRAEQYF. In DNA, the CDR3 is TGTGCCAGCAGTGAAGCTAGCGGGAGGGCCGAGCAGTACTTC.

In nucleotides, the CDR3 is TGTGCCAGCAGTTACTCGAGGCCGGGAGTGGATACGCAGTATTTT. Its protein product is CASSYSRPGVDTQYF. The chain joins TRBV6-5 to TRBJ2-3; D possibly corresponds to TRBD2 (6 bases). The CDR3 is made up of 15 amino acids. Deletions cut 0 bases from V and 6 bases from J, with 13 bases between. The germline CDR1 and CDR2 sequences are MNHEY and SVGAGI.

This chain uses TRBV5-4 with TRBJ1-1, with D perhaps matching TRBD1 (5 bases). The CDR3 runs 14 residues. Looked up from germline, CDR1 is SGHNT and CDR2 is YYREEE (reference sequence). Trimming stripped 5 bases from V and 5 bases from J, with 16 bases between. The CDR3: CASRGGGPGTEAFF. The DNA for the CDR3 is TGTGCCAGCAGGGGGGGAGGGCCGGGGACTGAAGCTTTCTTT. Drawing the rest from reference TRBV5-4 and TRBJ1-1, the complete variable domain is ETGVTQSPTHLIKTRGQQVTLRCSSQSGHNTVSWYQQALGQGPQFIFQYYREEENGRGNFPPRFSGLQFPNYSSELNVNALELDDSALYLCASRGGGPGTEAFFGQGTRLTVV.

The chain is built from TRBV5-1 and TRBJ2-1, with 13 bases identical to TRBD2. This CDR3 region has 17 residues. Germline CDR1 SGHRS, CDR2 YFSETQ. The trim removed 1 base at V and 6 bases at J, leaving 7 bases unmatched. CDR3 sequence reads: CASSLFGLAGVSNEQFF. The CDR3 DNA follows: TGCGCCAGCAGCTTGTTTGGACTAGCGGGAGTCTCCAATGAGCAGTTCTTC.

The genes are TRBV29-1 and TRBJ2-7; TRBD2 matches at 7 bases. The CDR3 has 12 amino acids. Losses at the gene ends were 6 bases for V and 2 bases for J; bases not matched to a gene: 4. Looked up from germline, CDR1 is SQVTM and CDR2 is ANQGSEA. The CDR3 DNA reads TGCAGCGTGGAGAGCGGGGCCTACGAGCAGTACTTC. Its protein is CSVESGAYEQYF.

The chain links TRBV25-1 to TRBJ2-1, with TRBD2 matching over 7 bases. The CDR3 extends over 16 amino acids. Losses at the gene ends were 0 bases for V and 5 bases for J; bases not matched to a gene: 7. Germline assignment: CDR1 MGHDK and CDR2 SYGVNS. The CDR3 protein is CASSEYGLAGDNEQFF. The CDR3 DNA reads TGTGCCAGCAGTGAATACGGACTCGCGGGAGACAATGAGCAGTTCTTC.